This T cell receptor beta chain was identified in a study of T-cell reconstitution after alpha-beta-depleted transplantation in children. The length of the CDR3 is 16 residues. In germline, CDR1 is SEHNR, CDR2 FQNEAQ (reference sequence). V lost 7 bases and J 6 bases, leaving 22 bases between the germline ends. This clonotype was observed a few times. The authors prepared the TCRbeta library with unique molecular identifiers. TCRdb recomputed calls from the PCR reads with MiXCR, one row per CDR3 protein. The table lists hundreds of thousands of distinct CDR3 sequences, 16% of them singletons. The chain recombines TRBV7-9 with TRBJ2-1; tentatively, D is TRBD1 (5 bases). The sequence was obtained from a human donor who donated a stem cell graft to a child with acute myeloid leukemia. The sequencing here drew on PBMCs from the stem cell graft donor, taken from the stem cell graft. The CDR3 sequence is CASTDKVGEGVNEQFF. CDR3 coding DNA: TGTGCCAGCACCGATAAAGTAGGGGAAGGGGTCAATGAGCAGTTCTTC.